The sequence of this T cell receptor (beta chain) was determined in a study of blood T cell repertoires in COVID-19. Per the germline V gene, CDR1 is SQVTM and CDR2 is ANQGSEA. This CDR3 is built from 14 residues. The ends lost 4 bases at V and 6 bases at J; junction bases unmatched: 12. Original analysis: Estimation of nucleated cell counts was performed using reference gene primer amplification. Here immunoSEQ multiplex PCR was the method, and the copy in TCRdb shows in-frame clones only, minus some. V, J and clone size reflect that table, while D and trimming were determined from the DNA. The sample includes some 40,000 clones, roughly 84% of them seen just once.

The sequenced sample was peripheral blood. The V gene is TRBV29-1, the J gene TRBJ2-7; 7 nucleotides line up with TRBD2. The TCR sequence derives from a woman of 80 years or more with acute or convalescent COVID-19. The CDR3 spells CSVGDAGAGGEQYF. In DNA, the CDR3 is TGCAGCGTTGGAGACGCGGGAGCAGGAGGCGAGCAGTACTTC.